This T cell receptor (beta chain) was obtained from a study of T cells in Graves' hyperthyroidism and ophthalmopathy. Study findings and constraints: Most thyroid clonotypes that were expanded above 0.001 also turned up in blood. In simple terms, a model built on 13 V-J features told ophthalmopathy apart from stable hyperthyroidism.

Trimming took 4 bases from V and 0 from J; bases not matched to a gene: 6. This CDR3 comprises 15 residues. Germline lookup yields CDR1 SGHRS and CDR2 YFSETQ. Clinical symptoms, serum thyroxine, TRAb, thyroid ultrasound and orbital computed tomography established diagnosis. An approximately 10 ml volume of fresh peripheral blood provided the PBMCs. The TCR beta CDR3 regions underwent amplification using RNA transcripts as the source. The HTBI primer set drove a first-round RT-PCR of the TCR CDR3. TCRdb redid the calling of the multiplex PCR reads with MiXCR, one entry per CDR3 protein. This table holds hundreds of thousands of distinct CDR3 sequences, under 25% found once. Turning to this clonotype: Its antigen is undetermined.

The genes are TRBV5-1 and TRBJ2-7; 8 nucleotides align to TRBD1. The origin of this receptor is a woman in her sixties or seventies with Graves' ophthalmopathy. The sample taken for sequencing was blood. CDR3 DNA sequence: TGCGCCAGCAGCCCTAGTACAGGGGGCTCCTACGAGCAGTACTTC. Translating gives CASSPSTGGSYEQYF.